This note documents a single T cell receptor beta chain sequence. The data were obtained in a study of memory CD4+ T cells and cytomegalovirus serostatus. From germline, CDR1 is LNHDA and CDR2 SQIVND (reference sequence). V gave up 3 bases and J gave up 0 bases, with 8 bases separating them. The CDR3 loop spans 14 amino acids. The sort gate was single viable CD3+CD4+CD8-CD45RO+ cells for memory CD4+ T cells. Data came from immunoSEQ multiplex PCR; TCRdb stores just in-frame clones and leaves some out. The sample carries around 53,000 clones, around 80% recorded once. This chain connects TRBV19 to TRBJ1-2; D remains unclear. Sequenced input: memory CD4+ T cells from blood. This receptor was identified in an adult in good health and CMV-seropositive. The CDR3 DNA reads TGTGCCAGTAGTATCGGTTCCTCTAACTATGGCTACACCTTC. Translation: CASSIGSSNYGYTF.